The 5 T cell receptor beta chains in this list originate from one sample, sequenced in a study of cytomegalovirus exposure and HLA in healthy donors. Vbeta (60) and Jbeta (13) primers were used in the PCR. Produced via immunoSEQ multiplex PCR; TCRdb's table is partial and in-frame only. The sample shows 200,000 or so clones, about 80% of them seen only once. Source material: PBMCs. All receptors come from a woman under 30 in good health and CMV-seropositive.

The chain combines TRBV7-6 with TRBJ2-1, with 9 nucleotides matching TRBD2. V lost 6 bases, J lost 7 bases, and 7 bases stayed unmatched. There are 14 residues in the CDR3. Germline CDR1 and CDR2: SGHVS and FNYEAQ. The CDR3 DNA reads as TGTGCCAGCAGTCAGGGACTAGCCTCAAATGAGCAGTTCTTC. This codes for CASSQGLASNEQFF.

The genes are TRBV6-5 and TRBJ2-1; D is perhaps TRBD1 (6 bases). Trimming removed 0 bases from V and 8 bases from J, with 17 bases in between. Germline values: CDR1 MNHEY, CDR2 SVGAGI. The CDR3 loop spans 16 amino acids. In DNA form, the CDR3 reads TGTGCCAGCAGTTACTCGATGGGGGCCGCTAGCTATGAGCAGTTCTTC. This gives the protein CASSYSMGAASYEQFF.

The rearrangement links TRBV5-1 to TRBJ2-2; TRBD1 matches at 9 bases. Germline V CDR1 and CDR2: SGHRS, YFSETQ. After removal of 4 bases from V and 7 bases from J, the junction contained 8 bases not matched to a gene. The CDR3 has 15 amino acids. The CDR3 nucleotides are TGCGCCAGCAGCCTCTGGACAGGGGAGGGCGGGGAGCTGTTTTTT. Translated, it gives CASSLWTGEGGELFF. Supplemented by reference TRBV5-1 and TRBJ2-2, the full variable domain reads KAGVTQTPRYLIKTRGQQVTLSCSPISGHRSVSWYQQTPGQGLQFLFEYFSETQRNKGNFPGRFSGRQFSNSRSEMNVSTLELGDSALYLCASSLWTGEGGELFFGEGSRLTVL.

This sequence joins TRBV4-1 and TRBJ1-2, with D perhaps matching TRBD1 (5 bases). The CDR3 length is 17 residues. Germline CDR1 MGHRA, CDR2 YSYEKL. The V gene lost 4 bases and the J gene lost 5 bases, with 23 bases spanning the gap. This CDR3 reads CASSPRFGGNGWYGYTF. The CDR3 bases are TGCGCCAGCAGCCCAAGGTTTGGGGGGAATGGGTGGTATGGCTACACCTTC.

The chain links TRBV19 to TRBJ2-2, with D perhaps TRBD2 (6 bases). Germline assignment: CDR1 LNHDA and CDR2 SQIVND (reference sequence). The V end lost 6 bases, the J end lost 1 base, and 15 bases lay between the germline ends. The CDR3 covers 16 residues. This CDR3 reads CASRMGLARNTGELFF. CDR3 sequence (DNA): TGTGCCAGTAGGATGGGGCTAGCGAGGAACACCGGGGAGCTGTTTTTT.